This entry lists 27 T cell receptor beta chains sequenced from one sample in a study of response to subunit inactivated influenza vaccine. TCRdb analysed the RT-PCR reads with MiXCR anew, one entry per CDR3 protein. Of about 240,000 distinct CDR3 sequences in the sample, 9% to 15% were seen once. The sequences come from non-naive T cells sorted from PBMCs, collected 14 to 15 days before vaccination. The source of these receptors is a man aged 45-65 years who received an inactivated influenza vaccine.

In its sample, this clonotype was seen many times. V usage is TRBV6-2 or TRBV6-3 and J usage is TRBJ2-5; D may be TRBD2 (5 bases). The germline CDR1 and CDR2 sequences are MNHEY and SVGEGT. This CDR3 has 12 residues. V lost 7 bases and J lost 5, with 11 bases in between. The CDR3 region is CASKLREETQYF. CDR3 nucleotides: TGTGCCAGCAAACTTAGGGAGGAGACCCAGTACTTC.

Only a few counts were recorded for this clonotype. The V call is TRBV14, the J call TRBJ2-7; D gene unclear. Germline lookup yields CDR1 SGHDN and CDR2 FVKESK. Trimming removed 1 base from V and 6 bases from J, with 19 bases in between. The CDR3 length is 16 residues. CDR3 region: CASSQAPIYRLGEQYF. Here the CDR3 DNA reads TGTGCCAGCAGCCAAGCGCCGATCTACCGGTTAGGCGAGCAGTACTTC.

The CDR3 spells CASSLRGTNTEAFF. The CDR3, as DNA: TGTGCCAGCAGCTTGCGGGGGACCAACACTGAAGCTTTCTTT. This chain connects TRBV5-6 to TRBJ1-1; D is possibly TRBD1 (5 bases). The V and J ends lost 1 base and 2 bases respectively, with 9 bases between them. Germline values: CDR1 SGHDT, CDR2 YYEEEE. CDR3 length: 14 residues.

This clonotype came up many times. The chain joins TRBV28 to TRBJ2-5; no reliable D call. The length of the CDR3 is 15 residues. The germline V and J ends were trimmed by 6 bases and 0 bases, with 14 bases remaining between them. CDR1 is MDHEN and CDR2 is SYDVKM in the germline V gene. The CDR3 bases are TGTGCCAGCAGCCTACTGGACGGTTACCAAGAGACCCAGTACTTC. It translates to CASSLLDGYQETQYF.

This clonotype was seen a few times. The chain recombines TRBV5-1 with TRBJ2-5; possible D gene TRBD2, 5 bases. Germline CDR1 SGHRS, CDR2 YFSETQ. The CDR3 runs 13 residues. V was cut by 3 bases and J by 9 bases, with 15 bases left in between. This CDR3 reads CASSSGERTSQYF. CDR3 bases: TGCGCCAGCAGCTCCGGCGAGAGGACTTCCCAGTACTTC.

In this sample, this clonotype turned up a few times. The genes are TRBV7-2 and TRBJ2-1; D perhaps matches TRBD1 (6 bases). V was pared by 7 bases and J by 9 bases, with 25 bases between. The CDR3 is 16 residues long. Germline V gene data show CDR1 as SGHTA and CDR2 as FQGNSA. The CDR3 protein is CASKVSGARGHVEQFF. As DNA, the CDR3 is TGTGCCAGCAAAGTCTCAGGGGCCCGAGGTCACGTTGAGCAGTTCTTC.

This clonotype showed up just a few times. The chain is built from TRBV28 and TRBJ1-4, with a tentative D call TRBD1 (6 bases). Deletions cut 7 bases from V and 5 bases from J, with 11 bases between. This CDR3 has 13 residues. In germline, CDR1 is MDHEN, CDR2 SYDVKM. The CDR3 region is CASTRGRNEKLFF. CDR3 coding DNA: TGTGCCAGCACCAGGGGACGCAATGAAAAACTGTTTTTT.

This clonotype was observed at least ten times. This chain uses TRBV3-1 with TRBJ2-7, with D possibly matching TRBD1 (7 bases). Germline CDR1 LGHDT, CDR2 YNNKEL (reference sequence). V was clipped by 4 bases and J by 5 bases, with 15 bases between them. This CDR3 has 14 amino acids. Here the CDR3 reads CASSPYRGLDEQYF. The CDR3, as DNA: TGTGCCAGCAGCCCTTACAGGGGACTGGACGAGCAGTACTTC.

The J gene is TRBJ2-1, the V gene TRBV5-6; the D is unclear. Germline CDR1 SGHDT, CDR2 YYEEEE. The CDR3 has 19 amino acids. Between the trimmed V and J ends, which lost 3 bases and 0 bases, there was a span of 22 bases. DNA of the CDR3: TGTGCCAGCAGCTCCTCTGGTGGGCTAGTCCCCGGCTCCTACAATGAGCAGTTCTTC. This translates into CASSSSGGLVPGSYNEQFF.

This chain links TRBV7-9 with TRBJ2-5; D gene uncertain. Trimming shortened V by 3 bases and J by 7 bases, and 9 bases separated the two germline ends. The CDR3 consists of 12 residues. The germline gives CDR1 SEHNR, CDR2 FQNEAQ (reference sequence). This CDR3 is CASSLTERTQYF. The DNA of the CDR3 is TGTGCCAGCAGCTTGACCGAAAGGACCCAGTACTTC.

A few counts support this clonotype. The gene calls are TRBV12-3 or TRBV12-4 and TRBJ2-7, with D possibly being TRBD1 or TRBD2 (5 bases each). The V gene lost 3 bases and the J gene lost 5 bases, with 20 bases spanning the gap. The length of the CDR3 is 16 residues. The CDR3 here is CASSLGLGPSVDEQYF. The CDR3 DNA is TGTGCCAGCAGTTTGGGGTTGGGACCGTCGGTGGACGAGCAGTACTTC.

This chain joins TRBV7-2 and TRBJ1-2, with a possible D match to TRBD1 (5 bases). V was cut by 1 base and J by 9 bases, with 15 bases left in between. Germline CDR1 SGHTA, CDR2 FQGNSA. This CDR3 is 14 amino acids long. The CDR3 loop is CASSLGSGRGRYTF. The CDR3, as DNA: TGTGCCAGCAGCTTAGGCTCGGGACGAGGGCGCTACACCTTC.

The rearrangement uses TRBV15 and TRBJ1-6; D gene ambiguous. Germline V lookup: CDR1 LNHNV, CDR2 YYDKDF (reference sequence). Trimming stripped 2 bases from V and 7 bases from J, with 6 bases between. This CDR3 spans 13 amino acids. This CDR3 reads CATSRNSNSPLHF. The DNA for the CDR3 is TGTGCCACCAGCAGAAATTCGAATTCACCCCTCCACTTT.

This clonotype came up a few times. The V and J genes are TRBV6-5 and TRBJ1-1, with TRBD1 matching 9 bases. V gave up 6 bases and J gave up 1 base; unmatched junction bases: 12. Germline V gives CDR1 MNHEY, CDR2 SVGAGI. This CDR3 is built from 17 residues. CDR3 DNA sequence: TGTGCCAGCAGCTATTTTACAGGGGGCGCGCGGAACACTGAAGCTTTCTTT. Its translation: CASSYFTGGARNTEAFF.

This clonotype was seen many times. The chain couples TRBV5-6 to TRBJ2-3; D is unclear. The germline gives CDR1 SGHDT, CDR2 YYEEEE. This CDR3 has 11 residues. The V gene lost 4 bases and the J gene lost 8 bases, with 8 bases spanning the gap. DNA for the CDR3: TGTGCCAGCAGCAAGACCAGTACGCAGTATTTT. Translation gives CASSKTSTQYF. Together with reference TRBV5-6 and TRBJ2-3, the CDR3 gives the full variable domain: DAGVTQSPTHLIKTRGQQVTLRCSPKSGHDTVSWYQQALGQGPQFIFQYYEEEERQRGNFPDRFSGHQFPNYSSELNVNALLLGDSALYLCASSKTSTQYFGPGTRLTVL.

This sequence joins TRBV7-2 and TRBJ2-7, with D possibly being TRBD1 (5 bases). V shed 1 base and J shed 5 bases, with 15 bases lying between them. The CDR3 extends over 15 amino acids. Germline-derived CDR1 and CDR2 are SGHTA and FQGNSA. The CDR3 loop reads CASSLEGQGWDEQYF. The CDR3 DNA reads as TGTGCCAGCAGCTTAGAGGGGCAGGGTTGGGACGAGCAGTACTTC.

As concerns this clonotype: A read error is possible here, since a much larger clone lies one base away. V gene TRBV6-1 combines with J gene TRBJ2-2; 7 nucleotides match TRBD1. CDR1 and CDR2 from the germline V gene are MNHNS and SASEGT. Germline trimming cut 6 bases from V and 4 bases from J; bases unmatched to any gene: 5. This CDR3 is built from 14 residues. CDR3 in DNA: TGTGCCAGCAGGACAGGGTGCCCCACCGGGGAGCTGTTTTTT. Protein: CASRTGCPTGELFF.

Only a few counts were recorded for this clonotype. V is TRBV9 and J is TRBJ1-1; D uncertain. The length of the CDR3 is 14 residues. Germline CDR1 reads SGDLS; CDR2 reads YYNGEE. Trimming shortened V by 0 bases and J by 0 bases, and 6 bases separated the two germline ends. CDR3 coding DNA: TGTGCCAGCAGCGTAGGGAGTATGAACACTGAAGCTTTCTTT. Protein product: CASSVGSMNTEAFF.

This clonotype occurred a few times. The chain has TRBV20-1 and TRBJ2-3; TRBD1 matches at 7 bases. This CDR3 region has 13 residues. The junction had 10 bases not matched to a gene; V was cut back by 7 bases and J by 6 bases. Germline values: CDR1 DFQATT, CDR2 SNEGSKA (reference sequence). The CDR3 spells CSVTPTGSDTQYF. In DNA form, the CDR3 reads TGCAGTGTTACCCCGACAGGGTCGGATACGCAGTATTTT.

This clonotype was seen repeatedly, ten times or more. The CDR3 protein is CASSFHVPYEQYF. For the CDR3, the DNA is TGTGCCAGCAGTTTCCACGTACCCTACGAGCAGTACTTC. The V call is TRBV12-3 or TRBV12-4, the J call TRBJ2-7; no clear D. Trimming pared 3 bases from V and 2 bases from J, leaving 8 bases between. CDR3 length: 13 amino acids.

Many counts were recorded for this clonotype. This chain joins TRBV24-1 and TRBJ2-5; D is unclear. The CDR3 is 20 residues long. V was pared by 2 bases and J by 1 base, with 25 bases between. Germline V gene data show CDR1 as KGHDR and CDR2 as SFDVKD. In nucleotides, the CDR3 is TGTGCCACCAGTGATTCGTTTAGTGGGCGGCTTACAAGTTTCCAAGAGACCCAGTACTTC. This sequence encodes CATSDSFSGRLTSFQETQYF.

The gene calls are TRBV28 and TRBJ2-3; a weak D match, TRBD2 (5 bases). Germline V lookup: CDR1 MDHEN, CDR2 SYDVKM. The V end was cut by 6 bases, the J end by 3 bases, with 13 bases between. There are 14 residues in the CDR3. This CDR3 is CASRHREGTDTQYF. CDR3 bases: TGTGCCAGCAGACACCGCGAGGGAACAGATACGCAGTATTTT.

This clonotype was found a few times. This CDR3 reads CASSLIAGVPDTQYF. In DNA, the CDR3 is TGTGCCAGCAGCTTAATAGCGGGAGTCCCAGATACGCAGTATTTT. The chain uses TRBV11-2 and TRBJ2-3, with 9 bases aligning to TRBD2. The ends lost 2 bases at V and 4 bases at J; junction bases unmatched: 4. Per the germline V gene, CDR1 is SGHAT and CDR2 is FQNNGV. The CDR3 has 15 amino acids.

The chain carries TRBV6-5 and TRBJ2-7; TRBD2 agrees at 9 bases. The junction had 8 bases not matched to a gene; V was cut back by 5 bases and J by 0 bases. This CDR3 region has 16 residues. Germline assignment: CDR1 MNHEY and CDR2 SVGAGI. The CDR3 DNA sequence: TGTGCCAGCAGTCCTCGACTAGCGGCGAGCTCCTACGAGCAGTACTTC. Its protein product is CASSPRLAASSYEQYF.

This clonotype has a count of ten or more. CDR3 coding DNA: TGTGCCAGCAGCTACAGGGCTGGCGAGCAGTACTTC. Residues: CASSYRAGEQYF. The V gene is TRBV27, the J gene TRBJ2-7; D might be TRBD1 (6 bases). V was shortened by 6 bases and J by 6 bases, with 12 bases between the two germline ends. The CDR3 consists of 12 residues. The V gene's germline CDR1 is MNHEY and CDR2 SMNVEV (reference sequence).

This clonotype was observed a few times. The chain is built from TRBV20-1 and TRBJ2-7; TRBD2 agrees at 8 bases. This CDR3 comprises 12 residues. Trimming took 3 bases from V and 5 from J; bases not matched to a gene: 3. The germline gives CDR1 DFQATT, CDR2 SNEGSKA (reference sequence). The CDR3 nucleotides are TGCAGTGCTAGTAAAGCGGGAGACGAGCAGTACTTC. This gives the protein CSASKAGDEQYF.

This clonotype has more than one count but fewer than ten. J is TRBJ2-4 and V is TRBV20-1, with D possibly TRBD2 on 5 matching bases. Germline CDR1 is DFQATT and CDR2 is SNEGSKA (reference sequence). The CDR3 runs 13 residues. The V and J ends lost 8 bases and 11 bases respectively, with 22 bases between them. CDR3 region: CSSLPATMDFQYF. Written as DNA, the CDR3 is TGCAGTTCCCTCCCGGCGACTATGGATTTTCAGTACTTC.